This T cell receptor (beta chain) was captured in a study of cytomegalovirus exposure and HLA in healthy donors. In the PCR, 60 Vbeta and 13 Jbeta primers were used. Sequencing was performed with immunoSEQ multiplex PCR; in TCRdb, only in-frame clones are kept and a portion is missing. The sample records 90,000 to 110,000 clones, roughly three quarters being singletons. Study-wide results and limits: For most TCR sequences rarity was the rule, although some public TCRs occurred in many donors. As confirmed in vitro, three CMV-associated chains were specific for CMV antigens.

Details on this clone: Its antigen is as yet unknown.

Germline CDR1 MNHEY, CDR2 SVGAGI. This CDR3 contains 13 residues. Trimming shortened V by 0 bases and J by 5 bases, and 7 bases separated the two germline ends. The chain has TRBV6-5 and TRBJ2-5; a possible D gene is TRBD1 (6 bases). The sequenced material came from PBMCs. The sequence was collected from a woman in her 50s in good health and CMV-seropositive. The CDR3 coding sequence is TGTGCCAGCAGTTACTCGAGGGGGGAGACCCAGTACTTC. Protein: CASSYSRGETQYF.